This T cell receptor beta chain was sequenced in a study of cytomegalovirus exposure and HLA in healthy donors. Study-level results: In an earlier analysis, productive rearrangement rates for most beta V segments clustered near 87% or 30%. Later analysis demonstrated an association between a missense DCLRE1C variant and TCR beta V- and J-gene trimming. When a later analysis compared HLA-associated TCR beta chains with equally common others, the HLA-associated chains turned out to be more clonally expanded and to have lower generation probabilities.

The PCR made use of 60 Vbeta and 13 Jbeta primers. Sequenced by immunoSEQ multiplex PCR; TCRdb stores in-frame clones only, minus some. The top ten hold 2% to 3% of the sample, which has about 120,000 clones, about 80% seen once. Points on this clone: Antigen: not known. The junction shows a germline mismatch at one end, possibly a read error.

The germline V gene has CDR1 SNHLY and CDR2 FYNNEI. The CDR3 is 13 amino acids. This chain uses TRBV2 with TRBJ2-3; 7 bases map to TRBD1. The sequenced sample consisted of PBMCs. This sequence was found in a female donor in good health and CMV-seronegative. The DNA of the CDR3 is TGTGCCAGCAGTGCAACCACAGGGGCGATAGTTTTTTTT. Its protein product is CASSATTGAIVFF.